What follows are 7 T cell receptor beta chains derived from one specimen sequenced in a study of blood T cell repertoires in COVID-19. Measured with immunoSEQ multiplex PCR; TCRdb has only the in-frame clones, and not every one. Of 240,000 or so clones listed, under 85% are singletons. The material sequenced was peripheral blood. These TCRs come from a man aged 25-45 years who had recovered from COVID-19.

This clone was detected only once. CDR3 sequence reads: CASRDRTSGANVLTF. The CDR3 DNA follows: TGTGCCAGTCGGGACAGGACCTCTGGGGCCAACGTCCTGACTTTC. The V gene is TRBV19, the J gene TRBJ2-6; TRBD1 matches 8 bases. With V trimmed by 8 bases and J by 0 bases, 3 bases remained unmatched. The germline V gene has CDR1 LNHDA and CDR2 SQIVND (reference sequence). CDR3 length: 15 residues.

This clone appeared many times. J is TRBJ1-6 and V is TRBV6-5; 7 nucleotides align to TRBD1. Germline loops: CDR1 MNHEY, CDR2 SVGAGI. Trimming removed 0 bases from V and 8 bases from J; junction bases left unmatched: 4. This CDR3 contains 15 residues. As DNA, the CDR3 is TGTGCCAGCAGTTACTCGCGACAGGGTGATTCACCCCTCCACTTT. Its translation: CASSYSRQGDSPLHF.

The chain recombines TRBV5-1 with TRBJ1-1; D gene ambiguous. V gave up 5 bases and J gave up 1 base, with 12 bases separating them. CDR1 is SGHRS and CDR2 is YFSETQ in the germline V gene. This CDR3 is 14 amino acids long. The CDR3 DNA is TGCGCCAGCAGAGACCTTTCGGGGAACACTGAAGCTTTCTTT. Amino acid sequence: CASRDLSGNTEAFF.

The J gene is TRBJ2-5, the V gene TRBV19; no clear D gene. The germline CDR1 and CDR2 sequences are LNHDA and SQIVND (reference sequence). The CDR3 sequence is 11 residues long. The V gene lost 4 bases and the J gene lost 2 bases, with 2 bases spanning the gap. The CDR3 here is CASSTQETQYF. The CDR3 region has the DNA TGTGCCAGTAGTACGCAAGAGACCCAGTACTTC.

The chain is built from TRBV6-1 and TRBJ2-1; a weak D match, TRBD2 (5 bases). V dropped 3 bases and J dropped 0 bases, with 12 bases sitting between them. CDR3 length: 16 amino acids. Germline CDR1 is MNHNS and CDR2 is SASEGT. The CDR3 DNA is TGTGCCAGCAGTGAGACGACTGGGAGCTCCTACAATGAGCAGTTCTTC. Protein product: CASSETTGSSYNEQFF.

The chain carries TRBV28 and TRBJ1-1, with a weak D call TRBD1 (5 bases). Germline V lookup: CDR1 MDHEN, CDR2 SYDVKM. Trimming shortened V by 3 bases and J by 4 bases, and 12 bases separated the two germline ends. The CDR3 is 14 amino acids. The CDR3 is CASSFDNGGTEAFF. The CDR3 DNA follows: TGTGCCAGCAGTTTTGACAACGGGGGCACTGAAGCTTTCTTT.

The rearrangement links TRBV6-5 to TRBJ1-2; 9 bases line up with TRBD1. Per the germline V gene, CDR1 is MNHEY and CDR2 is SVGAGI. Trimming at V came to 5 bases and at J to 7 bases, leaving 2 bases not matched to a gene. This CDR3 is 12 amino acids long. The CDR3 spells CASSKGQGGYTF. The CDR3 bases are TGTGCCAGCAGTAAGGGACAGGGTGGCTACACCTTC.